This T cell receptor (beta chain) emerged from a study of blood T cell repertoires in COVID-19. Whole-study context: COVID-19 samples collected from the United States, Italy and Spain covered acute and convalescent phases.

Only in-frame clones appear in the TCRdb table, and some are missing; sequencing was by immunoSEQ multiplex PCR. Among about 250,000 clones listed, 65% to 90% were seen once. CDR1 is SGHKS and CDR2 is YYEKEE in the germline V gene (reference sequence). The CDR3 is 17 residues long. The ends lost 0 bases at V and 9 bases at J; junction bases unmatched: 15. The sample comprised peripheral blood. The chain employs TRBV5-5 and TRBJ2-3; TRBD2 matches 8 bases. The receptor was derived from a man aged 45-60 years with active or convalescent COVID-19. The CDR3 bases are TGTGCCAGCAGCTTGGGCGCAGGGGCGGGGGGCTTGGTAACGCAGTATTTT. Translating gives CASSLGAGAGGLVTQYF.